The 15 T cell receptor beta chains presented below share a single source sample, sequenced in a study of CD8 T cells in ankylosing spondylitis. TCRdb redid the calling of the 5' RACE reads with MiXCR, one entry per CDR3 protein. Seen here are 150,000 to 200,000 distinct CDR3 sequences, 10% to 15% observed once, and the top ten hold 9.5% to 12%. Sequences were obtained from blood, either unsorted or a sorted T cell fraction (not recorded which). The origin of the receptors is a female donor with ankylosing spondylitis or in good health (not recorded which).

Many counts were recorded for this clonotype. This chain uses TRBV9 with TRBJ1-3; a possible D gene is TRBD1 (6 bases). Germline loops: CDR1 SGDLS, CDR2 YYNGEE. V lost 4 bases to trimming and J lost 1 base, with 9 bases between them. The CDR3 extends over 14 amino acids. The CDR3 here is CASSIQGSGNTIYF. The CDR3 DNA is TGTGCCAGCAGCATACAGGGTTCTGGAAACACCATATATTTT.

The genes are TRBV7-9 and TRBJ2-1, with D perhaps TRBD2 (6 bases). V was pared by 5 bases and J by 9 bases, with 17 bases between. The CDR3 has 14 amino acids. Germline V lookup: CDR1 SEHNR, CDR2 FQNEAQ (reference sequence). The chain's CDR3 is CASSPTTSGPEQFF. CDR3 nucleotide sequence: TGTGCCAGCAGCCCGACGACTAGTGGGCCTGAGCAGTTCTTC.

This clonotype was counted at least ten times. This chain connects TRBV29-1 to TRBJ2-1, with 8 bases matching TRBD2. The CDR3 consists of 14 residues. Trimming took 7 bases from V and 3 from J; bases not matched to a gene: 8. Germline V gene lookup returns CDR1 SQVTM and CDR2 ANQGSEA. The CDR3 nucleotides are TGCAGCGCGAGAGGGGCGGGAGGCTACAATGAGCAGTTCTTC. Its protein product is CSARGAGGYNEQFF.

This clonotype was seen at least ten times. The V gene is TRBV9, the J gene TRBJ2-7, with 7 bases aligning to TRBD2. From germline, CDR1 is SGDLS and CDR2 YYNGEE. Unmatched junction bases numbered 2, after V lost 0 bases and J lost 2 bases. This CDR3 has 14 residues. CDR3 in amino acids: CASSVDLAAYEQYF. The DNA of the CDR3 is TGTGCCAGCAGCGTAGATCTAGCGGCCTACGAGCAGTACTTC.

This chain connects TRBV6-1 to TRBJ1-5; 7 nucleotides agree with TRBD1. CDR1 is MNHNS and CDR2 is SASEGT in the germline V gene. V dropped 6 bases and J dropped 5; count of bases not matched to a gene: 10. This CDR3 spans 15 amino acids. Here the CDR3 DNA reads TGTGCCAGCAGCCCCGGGACAGTCGGACATCAGCCCCAGCATTTT. This codes for CASSPGTVGHQPQHF.

This clonotype has at least ten counts. The chain carries TRBV6-1 and TRBJ1-2, with D possibly being TRBD1 (5 bases). Trimming left V 3 bases short and J 2 bases short, with 10 bases between. There are 14 residues in the CDR3. Germline-derived CDR1 and CDR2 are MNHNS and SASEGT. The CDR3 spells CASSDRPGNYGYTF. Here the CDR3 DNA reads TGTGCCAGCAGTGACCGACCAGGGAACTATGGCTACACCTTC.

Ten or more counts support this clonotype. The rearrangement joins TRBV2 to TRBJ1-5, with unresolved D. The CDR3 has 13 residues. Germline CDR1 is SNHLY and CDR2 is FYNNEI. V was pared by 7 bases and J by 4 bases, with 11 bases between. The CDR3 bases are TGTGCCAGCATGGGAACCGAAAATCAGCCCCAGCATTTT. Amino acid sequence: CASMGTENQPQHF.

This clonotype was detected ten times or more. V and J are TRBV24-1 and TRBJ1-2; 8 positions agree with TRBD1. This CDR3 has 15 amino acids. Per the germline V gene, CDR1 is KGHDR and CDR2 is SFDVKD. Germline trimming cut 2 bases from V and 3 bases from J; bases unmatched to any gene: 4. The CDR3: CATSDSRTGHYGYTF. The CDR3 region has the DNA TGTGCCACCAGTGATTCTCGGACAGGGCACTATGGCTACACCTTC.

This clonotype was seen repeatedly, ten times or more. The chain has TRBV18 and TRBJ2-1; D not certain. The CDR3 contains 11 residues. The germline V and J ends were trimmed by 6 bases and 5 bases, with 5 bases remaining between them. Looked up from germline, CDR1 is KGHSH and CDR2 is LQKENI. DNA of the CDR3: TGTGCCAGCTCTCCCAACAATGAGCAGTTCTTC. Translated, it gives CASSPNNEQFF.

Many counts were recorded for this clonotype. This sequence joins TRBV4-3 and TRBJ2-1; D gene unclear. V lost 0 bases and J lost 8, with 14 bases in between. CDR3 length: 15 residues. The germline V gene has CDR1 LGHNA and CDR2 YSLEER. In DNA form, the CDR3 reads TGCGCCAGCAGCCAAGATCCTTCCGTTGACTATGAGCAGTTCTTC. Protein sequence: CASSQDPSVDYEQFF.

Many counts were recorded for this clonotype. This sequence joins TRBV30 and TRBJ2-5, with D possibly being TRBD1 or TRBD2 (5 bases each). Germline V CDR1 and CDR2: GTSNPN, SVGIG (reference sequence). This CDR3 has 13 amino acids. Trimming stripped 5 bases from V and 6 bases from J, with 16 bases between. The CDR3 DNA reads as TGTGCCTGGTCCTGGGACGAGAGGAAGACCCAGTACTTC. Protein sequence: CAWSWDERKTQYF.

Regarding this clonotype: A read error may be the cause here, since a much bigger clone is one base away. The chain carries TRBV20-1 and TRBJ1-5; the match to TRBD1 covers 8 bases. The CDR3 covers 14 residues. V shed 2 bases and J 6 bases; nucleotides not matched to a gene: 6. Germline loops: CDR1 DFQATT, CDR2 SNEGSKA (reference sequence). DNA of the CDR3: TGCAGTGCTAGACAGGACAGGGAAGGTCAGCCCCAGCATTTT. Residues: CSARQDREGQPQHF.

The gene calls are TRBV20-1 and TRBJ2-1, with 7 bases fitting TRBD1. The CDR3 extends over 14 amino acids. Germline assignment: CDR1 DFQATT and CDR2 SNEGSKA (reference sequence). With V trimmed by 4 bases and J by 7 bases, 10 bases remained unmatched. CDR3: CSATGGAIENEQFF. CDR3 in DNA: TGCAGTGCTACAGGGGGTGCTATCGAAAATGAGCAGTTCTTC.

This clonotype was seen only a few times. The J gene is TRBJ2-2, the V gene TRBV6-1, with 12 bases fitting TRBD2. The CDR3 has 15 amino acids. Germline V gene data show CDR1 as MNHNS and CDR2 as SASEGT. The trim removed 6 bases at V and 5 bases at J, leaving 4 bases unmatched. The CDR3 loop is CASRTLAGGTGELFF. CDR3 coding DNA: TGTGCCAGCAGAACACTAGCGGGAGGAACCGGGGAGCTGTTTTTT.

The chain is built from TRBV30 and TRBJ1-3, with D uncertain. V lost 5 bases and J 2 bases, leaving 10 bases between the germline ends. CDR3 length equals 13 residues. The germline CDR1 and CDR2 sequences are GTSNPN and SVGIG (reference sequence). CDR3 bases: TGTGCCTGGGGCACAACGCCTGGAAACACCATATATTTT. Its protein is CAWGTTPGNTIYF.